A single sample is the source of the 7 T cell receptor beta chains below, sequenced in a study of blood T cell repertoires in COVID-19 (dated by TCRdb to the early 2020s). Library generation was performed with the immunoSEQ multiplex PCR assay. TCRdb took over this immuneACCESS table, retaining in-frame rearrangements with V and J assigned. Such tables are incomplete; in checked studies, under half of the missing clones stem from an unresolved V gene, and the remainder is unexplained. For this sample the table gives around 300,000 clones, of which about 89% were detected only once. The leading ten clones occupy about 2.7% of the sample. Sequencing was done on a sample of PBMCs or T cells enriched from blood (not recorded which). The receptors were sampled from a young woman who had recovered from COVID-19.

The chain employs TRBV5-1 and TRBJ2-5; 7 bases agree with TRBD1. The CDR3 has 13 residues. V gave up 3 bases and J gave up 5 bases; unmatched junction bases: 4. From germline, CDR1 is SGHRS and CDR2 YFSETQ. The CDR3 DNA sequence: TGCGCCAGCAGCTGGGGACAGACGGAGACCCAGTACTTC. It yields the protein CASSWGQTETQYF.

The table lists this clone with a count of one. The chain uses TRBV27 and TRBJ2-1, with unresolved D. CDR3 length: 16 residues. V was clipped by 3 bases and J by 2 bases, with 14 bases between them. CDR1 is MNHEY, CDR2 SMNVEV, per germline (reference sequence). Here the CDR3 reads CASSFLVAFPYNEQFF. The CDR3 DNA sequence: TGTGCCAGCAGTTTCCTCGTGGCCTTTCCCTACAATGAGCAGTTCTTC.

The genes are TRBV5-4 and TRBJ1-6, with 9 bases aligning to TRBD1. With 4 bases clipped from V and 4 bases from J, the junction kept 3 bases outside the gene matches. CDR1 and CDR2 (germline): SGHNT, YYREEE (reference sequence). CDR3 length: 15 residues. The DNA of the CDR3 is TGTGCCAGCAGCACGGGACAGGGATATAATTCACCCCTCCACTTT. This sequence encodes CASSTGQGYNSPLHF. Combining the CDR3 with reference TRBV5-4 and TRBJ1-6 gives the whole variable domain ETGVTQSPTHLIKTRGQQVTLRCSSQSGHNTVSWYQQALGQGPQFIFQYYREEENGRGNFPPRFSGLQFPNYSSELNVNALELDDSALYLCASSTGQGYNSPLHFGNGTRLTVT.

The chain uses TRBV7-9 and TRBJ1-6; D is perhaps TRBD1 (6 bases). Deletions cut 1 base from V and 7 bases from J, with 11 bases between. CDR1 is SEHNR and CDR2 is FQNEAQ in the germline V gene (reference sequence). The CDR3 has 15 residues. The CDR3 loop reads CASSLGWDINSPLHF. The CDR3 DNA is TGTGCCAGCAGCTTAGGATGGGACATAAATTCACCCCTCCACTTT. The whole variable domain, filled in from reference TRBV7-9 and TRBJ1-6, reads DTGVSQNPRHKITKRGQNVTFRCDPISEHNRLYWYRQTLGQGPEFLTYFQNEAQLEKSRLLSDRFSAERPKGSFSTLEIQRTEQGDSAMYLCASSLGWDINSPLHFGNGTRLTVT.

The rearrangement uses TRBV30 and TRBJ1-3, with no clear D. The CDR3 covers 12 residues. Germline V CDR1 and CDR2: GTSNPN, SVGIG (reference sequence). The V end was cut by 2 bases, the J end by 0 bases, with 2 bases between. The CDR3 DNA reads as TGTGCCTGGAGTCGCTCTGGAAACACCATATATTTT. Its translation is CAWSRSGNTIYF.

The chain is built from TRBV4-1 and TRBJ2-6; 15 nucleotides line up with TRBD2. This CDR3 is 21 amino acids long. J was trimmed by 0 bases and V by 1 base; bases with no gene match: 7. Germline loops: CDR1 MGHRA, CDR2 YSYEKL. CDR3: CASSQARGTSGGPSGANVLTF. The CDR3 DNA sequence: TGCGCCAGCAGCCAAGCCCGAGGGACTAGCGGGGGGCCCTCTGGGGCCAACGTCCTGACTTTC.

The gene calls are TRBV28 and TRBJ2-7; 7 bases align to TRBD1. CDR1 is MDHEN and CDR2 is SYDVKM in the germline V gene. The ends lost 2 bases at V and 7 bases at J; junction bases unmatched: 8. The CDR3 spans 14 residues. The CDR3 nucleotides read TGTGCCAGCAGTTTACCCCACAGGGGCAGTGAGCAGTACTTC. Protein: CASSLPHRGSEQYF. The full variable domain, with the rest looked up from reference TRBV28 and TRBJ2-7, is DVKVTQSSRYLVKRTGEKVFLECVQDMDHENMFWYRQDPGLGLRLIYFSYDVKMKEKGDIPEGYSVSREKKERFSLILESASTNQTSMYLCASSLPHRGSEQYFGPGTRLTVT.